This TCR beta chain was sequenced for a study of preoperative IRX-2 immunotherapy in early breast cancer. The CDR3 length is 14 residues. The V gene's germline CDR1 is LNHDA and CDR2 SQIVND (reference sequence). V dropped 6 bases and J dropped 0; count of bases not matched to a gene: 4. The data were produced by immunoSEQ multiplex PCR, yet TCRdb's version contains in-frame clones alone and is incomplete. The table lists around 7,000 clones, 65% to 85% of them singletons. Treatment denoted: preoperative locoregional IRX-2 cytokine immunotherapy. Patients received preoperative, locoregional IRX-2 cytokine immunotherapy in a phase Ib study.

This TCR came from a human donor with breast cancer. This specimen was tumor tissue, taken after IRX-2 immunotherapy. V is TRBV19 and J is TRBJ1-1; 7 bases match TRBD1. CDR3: CASSQGQLNTEAFF. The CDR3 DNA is TGTGCCAGTAGCCAGGGACAGCTGAACACTGAAGCTTTCTTT.